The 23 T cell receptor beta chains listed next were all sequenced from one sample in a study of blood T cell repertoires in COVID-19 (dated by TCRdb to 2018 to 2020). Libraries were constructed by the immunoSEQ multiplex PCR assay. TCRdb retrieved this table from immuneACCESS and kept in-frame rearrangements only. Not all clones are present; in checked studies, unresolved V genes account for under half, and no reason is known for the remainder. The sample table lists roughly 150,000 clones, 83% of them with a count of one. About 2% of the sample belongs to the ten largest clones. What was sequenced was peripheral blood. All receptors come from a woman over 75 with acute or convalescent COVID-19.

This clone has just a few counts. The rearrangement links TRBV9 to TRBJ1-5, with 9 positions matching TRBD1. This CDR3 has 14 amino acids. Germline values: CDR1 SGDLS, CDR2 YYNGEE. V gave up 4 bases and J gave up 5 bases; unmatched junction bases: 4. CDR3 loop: CASSPDRGDQPQHF. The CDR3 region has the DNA TGTGCCAGCAGCCCCGACAGGGGGGATCAGCCCCAGCATTTT.

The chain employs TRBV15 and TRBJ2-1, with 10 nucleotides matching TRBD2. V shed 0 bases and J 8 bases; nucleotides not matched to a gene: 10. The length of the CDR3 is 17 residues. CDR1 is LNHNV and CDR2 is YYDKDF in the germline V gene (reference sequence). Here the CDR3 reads CATSRDSIAGGYHEQFF. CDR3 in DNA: TGTGCCACCAGCAGAGATTCTATAGCGGGAGGTTACCATGAGCAGTTCTTC.

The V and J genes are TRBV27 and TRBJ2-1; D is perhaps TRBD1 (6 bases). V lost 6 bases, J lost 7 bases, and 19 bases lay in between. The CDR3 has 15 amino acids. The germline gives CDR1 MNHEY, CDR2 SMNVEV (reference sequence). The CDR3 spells CASSSSYRVLNEQFF. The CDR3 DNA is TGTGCCAGCAGCTCATCTTACAGGGTTTTAAATGAGCAGTTCTTC.

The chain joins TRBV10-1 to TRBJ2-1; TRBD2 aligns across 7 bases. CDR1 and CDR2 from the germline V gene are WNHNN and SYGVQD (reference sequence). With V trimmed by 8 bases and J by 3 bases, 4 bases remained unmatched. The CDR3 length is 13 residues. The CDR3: CASVSGNYNEQFF. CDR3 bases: TGCGCCAGCGTCAGCGGGAACTACAATGAGCAGTTCTTC.

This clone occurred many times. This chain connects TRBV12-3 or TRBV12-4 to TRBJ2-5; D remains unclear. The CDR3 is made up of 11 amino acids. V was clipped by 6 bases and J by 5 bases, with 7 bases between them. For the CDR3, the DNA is TGTGCCAGCAGCGAGAGGGAGACCCAGTACTTC. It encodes CASSERETQYF.

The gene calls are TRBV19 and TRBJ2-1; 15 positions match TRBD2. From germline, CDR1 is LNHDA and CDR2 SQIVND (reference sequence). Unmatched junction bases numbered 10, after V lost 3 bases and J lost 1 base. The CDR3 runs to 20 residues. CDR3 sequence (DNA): TGTGCCAGTAGTATCCAGGGACTAGCGGGAGGAGTTGGGTCCTACAATGAGCAGTTCTTC. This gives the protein CASSIQGLAGGVGSYNEQFF.

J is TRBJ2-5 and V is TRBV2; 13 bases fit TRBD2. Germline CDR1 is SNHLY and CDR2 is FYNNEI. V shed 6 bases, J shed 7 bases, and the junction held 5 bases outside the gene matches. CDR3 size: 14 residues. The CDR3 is CASRGTSGVGTQYF. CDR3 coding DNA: TGTGCCAGCAGGGGGACTAGCGGGGTGGGGACCCAGTACTTC.

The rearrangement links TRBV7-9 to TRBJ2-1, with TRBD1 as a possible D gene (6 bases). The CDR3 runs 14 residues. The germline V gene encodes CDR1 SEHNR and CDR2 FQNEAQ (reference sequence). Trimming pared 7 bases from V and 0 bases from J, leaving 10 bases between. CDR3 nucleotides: TGTGCCAGCACCCGGACAGACTCCTACAATGAGCAGTTCTTC. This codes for CASTRTDSYNEQFF.

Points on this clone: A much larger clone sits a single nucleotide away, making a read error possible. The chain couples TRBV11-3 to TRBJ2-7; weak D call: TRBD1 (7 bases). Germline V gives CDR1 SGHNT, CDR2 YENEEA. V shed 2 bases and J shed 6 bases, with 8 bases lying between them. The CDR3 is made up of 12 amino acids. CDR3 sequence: CASSLQGGEQYF. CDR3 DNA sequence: TGTGCCAGCAGCTTACAGGGGGGCGAGCAGTACTTC.

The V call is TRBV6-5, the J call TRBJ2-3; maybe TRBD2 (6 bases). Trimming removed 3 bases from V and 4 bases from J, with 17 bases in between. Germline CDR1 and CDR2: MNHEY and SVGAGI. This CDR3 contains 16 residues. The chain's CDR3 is CASSYGGAGLADTQYF. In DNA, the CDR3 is TGTGCCAGCAGTTATGGAGGGGCAGGGCTAGCAGATACGCAGTATTTT.

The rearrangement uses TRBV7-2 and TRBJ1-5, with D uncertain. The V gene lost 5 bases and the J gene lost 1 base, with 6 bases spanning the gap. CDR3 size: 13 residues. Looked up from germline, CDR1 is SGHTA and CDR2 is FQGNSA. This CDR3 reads CASSTVSNQPQHF. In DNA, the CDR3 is TGTGCCAGCAGCACAGTAAGCAATCAGCCCCAGCATTTT.

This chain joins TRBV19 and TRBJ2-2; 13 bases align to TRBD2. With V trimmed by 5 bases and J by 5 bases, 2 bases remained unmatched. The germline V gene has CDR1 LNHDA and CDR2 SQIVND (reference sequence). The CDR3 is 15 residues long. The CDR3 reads CASSAGLAGTGELFF. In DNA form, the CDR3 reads TGTGCCAGTAGTGCGGGACTAGCGGGGACCGGGGAGCTGTTTTTT.

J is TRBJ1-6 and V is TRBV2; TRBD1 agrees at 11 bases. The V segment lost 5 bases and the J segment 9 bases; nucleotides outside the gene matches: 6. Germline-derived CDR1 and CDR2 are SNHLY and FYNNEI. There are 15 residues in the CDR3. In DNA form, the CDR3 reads TGTGCCAGCAGTCGGACAGGGGGCTCTAGTTCACCCCTCCACTTT. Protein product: CASSRTGGSSSPLHF. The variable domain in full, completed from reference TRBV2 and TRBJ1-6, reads EPEVTQTPSHQVTQMGQEVILRCVPISNHLYFYWYRQILGQKVEFLVSFYNNEISEKSEIFDDQFSVERPDGSNFTLKIRSTKLEDSAMYFCASSRTGGSSSPLHFGNGTRLTVT.

The CDR3 reads CASSVGALAPRNEQFF. The DNA for the CDR3 is TGTGCCAGCAGCGTAGGGGCACTAGCCCCGCGGAATGAGCAGTTCTTC. The gene calls are TRBV9 and TRBJ2-1, with D perhaps matching TRBD2 (6 bases). Trimming removed 0 bases from V and 7 bases from J, with 17 bases in between. This CDR3 contains 16 residues. The V gene's germline CDR1 is SGDLS and CDR2 YYNGEE.

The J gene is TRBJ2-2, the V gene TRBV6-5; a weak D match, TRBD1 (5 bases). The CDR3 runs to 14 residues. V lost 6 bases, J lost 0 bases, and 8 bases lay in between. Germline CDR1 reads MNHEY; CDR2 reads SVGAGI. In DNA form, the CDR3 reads TGTGCCAGCAGGGGGCTGGCGAACACCGGGGAGCTGTTTTTT. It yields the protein CASRGLANTGELFF.

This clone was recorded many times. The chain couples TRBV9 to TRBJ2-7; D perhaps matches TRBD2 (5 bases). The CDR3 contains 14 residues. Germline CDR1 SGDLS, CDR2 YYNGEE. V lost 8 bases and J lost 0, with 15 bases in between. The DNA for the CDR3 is TGTGCCAGTACACCCCGGGATAGCTCCTACGAGCAGTACTTC. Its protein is CASTPRDSSYEQYF.

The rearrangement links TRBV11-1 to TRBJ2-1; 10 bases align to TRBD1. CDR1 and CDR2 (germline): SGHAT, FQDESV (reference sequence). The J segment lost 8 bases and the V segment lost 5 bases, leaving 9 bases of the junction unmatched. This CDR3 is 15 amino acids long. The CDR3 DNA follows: TGTGCCAGCAGCCGCTTGGGGACAGGGGTCGATGAGCAGTTCTTC. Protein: CASSRLGTGVDEQFF.

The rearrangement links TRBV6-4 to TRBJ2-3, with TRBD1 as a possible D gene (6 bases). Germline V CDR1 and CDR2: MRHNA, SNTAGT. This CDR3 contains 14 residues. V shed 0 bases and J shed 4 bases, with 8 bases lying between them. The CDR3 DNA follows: TGTGCCAGCAGTGACTCAAGGGGGTCAGATACGCAGTATTTT. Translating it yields CASSDSRGSDTQYF.

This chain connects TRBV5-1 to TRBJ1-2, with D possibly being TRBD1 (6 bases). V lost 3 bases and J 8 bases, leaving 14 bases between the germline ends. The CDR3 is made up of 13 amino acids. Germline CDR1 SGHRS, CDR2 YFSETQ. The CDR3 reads CASSSEQGRGYTF. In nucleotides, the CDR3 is TGCGCCAGCAGCTCAGAACAGGGTCGAGGCTACACCTTC. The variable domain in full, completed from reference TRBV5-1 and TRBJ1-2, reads KAGVTQTPRYLIKTRGQQVTLSCSPISGHRSVSWYQQTPGQGLQFLFEYFSETQRNKGNFPGRFSGRQFSNSRSEMNVSTLELGDSALYLCASSSEQGRGYTFGSGTRLTVV.

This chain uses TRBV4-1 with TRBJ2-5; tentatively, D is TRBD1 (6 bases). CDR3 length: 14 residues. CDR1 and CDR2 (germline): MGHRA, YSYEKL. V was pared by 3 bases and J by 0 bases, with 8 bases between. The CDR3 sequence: CASSQQGYQETQYF. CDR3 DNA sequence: TGCGCCAGCAGCCAGCAGGGGTACCAAGAGACCCAGTACTTC.

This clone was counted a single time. The CDR3 region is CASSLGQAVWPQHF. In nucleotides, the CDR3 is TGTGCCAGCAGTTTGGGACAGGCCGTATGGCCCCAGCATTTT. The chain employs TRBV28 and TRBJ1-5, with 8 bases that match TRBD1. V lost 3 bases and J lost 9; bases outside the gene matches: 7. The CDR3 extends over 14 amino acids. Germline values: CDR1 MDHEN, CDR2 SYDVKM.

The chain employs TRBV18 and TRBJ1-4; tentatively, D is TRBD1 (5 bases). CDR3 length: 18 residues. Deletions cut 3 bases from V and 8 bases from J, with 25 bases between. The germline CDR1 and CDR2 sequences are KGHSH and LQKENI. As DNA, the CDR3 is TGTGCCAGCTCACCGCGACCCCAGGGTAATGGGGTAGACGAAAAACTGTTTTTT. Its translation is CASSPRPQGNGVDEKLFF.

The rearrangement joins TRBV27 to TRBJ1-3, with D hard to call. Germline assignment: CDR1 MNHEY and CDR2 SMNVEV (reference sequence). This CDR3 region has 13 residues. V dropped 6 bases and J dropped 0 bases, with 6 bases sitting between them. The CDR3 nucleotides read TGTGCCAGCAGACGGGACTCTGGAAACACCATATATTTT. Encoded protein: CASRRDSGNTIYF.